This T cell receptor (beta chain) was captured by sequencing in a study of metastatic and nonmetastatic thyroid tumors. Germline values: CDR1 SGHRS, CDR2 YFSETQ. The V gene lost 1 base and the J gene lost 7 bases, with 6 bases spanning the gap. The CDR3 loop spans 12 amino acids. Through MiXCR, TCRdb re-clonotyped the PCR reads. This table holds some 35,000 clones, 28% found once. Nobody among the patients had been given any treatment before thyroid surgery. The sample comprised blood. This sequence was found in a male donor with papillary thyroid cancer or a benign thyroid nodule (not recorded which). Some clones in this sample may be carry-over from other donors' samples. V is TRBV5-1 and J is TRBJ1-5; the D gene is possibly TRBD1 (5 bases). The CDR3 region is CASSLQGQPQHF. CDR3 nucleotide sequence: TGCGCCAGCAGCTTGCAGGGCCAGCCCCAGCATTTT.